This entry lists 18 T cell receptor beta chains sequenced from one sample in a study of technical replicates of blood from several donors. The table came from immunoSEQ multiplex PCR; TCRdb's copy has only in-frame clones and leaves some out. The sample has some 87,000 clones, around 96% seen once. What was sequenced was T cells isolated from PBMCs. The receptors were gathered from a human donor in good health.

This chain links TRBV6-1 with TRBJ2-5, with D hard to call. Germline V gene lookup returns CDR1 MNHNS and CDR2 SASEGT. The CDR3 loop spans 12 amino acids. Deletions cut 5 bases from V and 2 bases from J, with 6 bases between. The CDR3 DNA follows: TGTGCCAGCAGTAGAGCTCAAGAGACCCAGTACTTC. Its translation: CASSRAQETQYF.

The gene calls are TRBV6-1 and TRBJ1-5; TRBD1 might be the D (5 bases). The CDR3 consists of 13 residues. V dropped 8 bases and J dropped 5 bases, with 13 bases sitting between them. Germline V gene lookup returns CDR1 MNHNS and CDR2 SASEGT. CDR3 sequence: CASLERGYQPQHF. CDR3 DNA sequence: TGTGCCAGCCTAGAGCGGGGCTATCAGCCCCAGCATTTT.

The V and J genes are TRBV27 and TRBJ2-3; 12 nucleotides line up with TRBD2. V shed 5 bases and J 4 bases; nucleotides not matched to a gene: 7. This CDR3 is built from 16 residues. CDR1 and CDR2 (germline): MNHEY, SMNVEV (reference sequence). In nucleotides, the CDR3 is TGTGCCAGCAGTGCCAGACTAGCGGGAGAGCCAGATACGCAGTATTTT. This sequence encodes CASSARLAGEPDTQYF.

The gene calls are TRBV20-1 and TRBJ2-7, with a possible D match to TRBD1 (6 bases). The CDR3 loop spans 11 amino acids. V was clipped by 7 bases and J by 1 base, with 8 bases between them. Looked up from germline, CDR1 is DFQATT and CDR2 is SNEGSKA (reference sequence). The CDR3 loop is CSVGQSYEQYF. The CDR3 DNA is TGCAGTGTCGGACAGTCCTACGAGCAGTACTTC.

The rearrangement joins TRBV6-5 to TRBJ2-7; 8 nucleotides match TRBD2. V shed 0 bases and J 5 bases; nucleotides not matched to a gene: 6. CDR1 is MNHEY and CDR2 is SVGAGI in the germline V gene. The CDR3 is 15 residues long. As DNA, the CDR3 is TGTGCCAGCAGTTACTCGACCGGACTAGCTAACGAGCAGTACTTC. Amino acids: CASSYSTGLANEQYF.

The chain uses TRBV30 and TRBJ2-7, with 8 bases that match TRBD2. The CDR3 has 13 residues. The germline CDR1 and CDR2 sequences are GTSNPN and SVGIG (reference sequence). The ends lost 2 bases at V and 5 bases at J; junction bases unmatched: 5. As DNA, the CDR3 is TGTGCCTGGAGTTCGGGACTAGGAGACGAGCAGTACTTC. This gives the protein CAWSSGLGDEQYF.

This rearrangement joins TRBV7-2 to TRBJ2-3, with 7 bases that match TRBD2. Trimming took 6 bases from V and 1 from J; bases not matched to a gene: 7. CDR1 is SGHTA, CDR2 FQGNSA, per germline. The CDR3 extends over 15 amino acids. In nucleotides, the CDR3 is TGTGCCAGCAGTCGCTATACTAGCGGCACAGATACGCAGTATTTT. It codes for CASSRYTSGTDTQYF. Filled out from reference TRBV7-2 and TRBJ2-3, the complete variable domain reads GAGVSQSPSNKVTEKGKDVELRCDPISGHTALYWYRQSLGQGLEFLIYFQGNSAPDKSGLPSDRFSAERTGGSVSTLTIQRTQQEDSAVYLCASSRYTSGTDTQYFGPGTRLTVL.

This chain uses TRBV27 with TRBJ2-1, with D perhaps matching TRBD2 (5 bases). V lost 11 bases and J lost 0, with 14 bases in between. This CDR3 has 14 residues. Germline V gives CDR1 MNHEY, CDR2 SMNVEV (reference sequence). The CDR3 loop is CAARRGSSYNEQFF. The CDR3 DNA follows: TGTGCCGCGAGACGGGGAAGCTCCTACAATGAGCAGTTCTTC.

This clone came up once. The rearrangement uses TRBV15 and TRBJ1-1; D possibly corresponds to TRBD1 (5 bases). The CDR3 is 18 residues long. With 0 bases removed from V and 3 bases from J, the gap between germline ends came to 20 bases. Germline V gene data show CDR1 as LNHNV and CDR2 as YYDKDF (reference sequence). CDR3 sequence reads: CATSREGTLTTIDTEAFF. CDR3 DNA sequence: TGTGCCACCAGCAGAGAGGGGACTCTCACCACAATTGACACTGAAGCTTTCTTT.

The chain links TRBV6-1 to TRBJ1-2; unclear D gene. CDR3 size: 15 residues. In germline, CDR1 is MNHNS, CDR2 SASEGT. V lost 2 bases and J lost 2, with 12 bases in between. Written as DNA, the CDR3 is TGTGCCAGCAGTGAATACGAGGGAACAAACTATGGCTACACCTTC. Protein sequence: CASSEYEGTNYGYTF.

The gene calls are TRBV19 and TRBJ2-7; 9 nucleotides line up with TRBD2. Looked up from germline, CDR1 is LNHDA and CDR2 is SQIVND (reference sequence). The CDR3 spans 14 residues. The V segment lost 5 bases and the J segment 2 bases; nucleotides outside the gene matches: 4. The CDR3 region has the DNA TGTGCCAGTAGTCGGCTAGCGGGACCCTACGAGCAGTACTTC. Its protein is CASSRLAGPYEQYF.

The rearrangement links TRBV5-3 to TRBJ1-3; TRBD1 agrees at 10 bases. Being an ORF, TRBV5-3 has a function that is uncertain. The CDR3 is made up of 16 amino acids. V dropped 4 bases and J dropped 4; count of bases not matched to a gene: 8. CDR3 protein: CARSPRQGAKGNTIYF. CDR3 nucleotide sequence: TGTGCCAGAAGCCCTCGACAGGGGGCAAAGGGAAACACCATATATTTT.

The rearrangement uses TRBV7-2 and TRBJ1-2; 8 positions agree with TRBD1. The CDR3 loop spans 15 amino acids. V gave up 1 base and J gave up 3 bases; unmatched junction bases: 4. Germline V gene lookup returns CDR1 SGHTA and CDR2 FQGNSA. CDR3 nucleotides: TGTGCCAGCAGCTTAGTGGCAGGGGGCGACTATGGCTACACCTTC. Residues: CASSLVAGGDYGYTF. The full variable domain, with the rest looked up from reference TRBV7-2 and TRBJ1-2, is GAGVSQSPSNKVTEKGKDVELRCDPISGHTALYWYRQSLGQGLEFLIYFQGNSAPDKSGLPSDRFSAERTGGSVSTLTIQRTQQEDSAVYLCASSLVAGGDYGYTFGSGTRLTVV.

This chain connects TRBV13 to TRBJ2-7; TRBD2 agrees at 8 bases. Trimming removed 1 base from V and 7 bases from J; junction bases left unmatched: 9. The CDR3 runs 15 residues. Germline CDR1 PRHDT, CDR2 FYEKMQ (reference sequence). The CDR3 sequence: CASSLASGSFGEQYF. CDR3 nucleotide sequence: TGTGCCAGCAGCTTAGCTAGCGGGTCCTTCGGGGAGCAGTACTTC.

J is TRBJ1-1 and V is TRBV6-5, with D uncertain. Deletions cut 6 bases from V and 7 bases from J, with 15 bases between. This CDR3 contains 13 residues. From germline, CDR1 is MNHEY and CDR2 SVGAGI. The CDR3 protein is CASSSPQPGEAFF. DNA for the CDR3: TGTGCCAGCAGCTCTCCCCAGCCAGGTGAAGCTTTCTTT.

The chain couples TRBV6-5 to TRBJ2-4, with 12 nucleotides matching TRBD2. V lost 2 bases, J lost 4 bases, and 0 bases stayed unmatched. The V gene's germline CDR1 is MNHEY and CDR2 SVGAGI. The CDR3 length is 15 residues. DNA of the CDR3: TGTGCCAGCAGTTACGGGACTAGCGGGAAAAACATTCAGTACTTC. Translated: CASSYGTSGKNIQYF.

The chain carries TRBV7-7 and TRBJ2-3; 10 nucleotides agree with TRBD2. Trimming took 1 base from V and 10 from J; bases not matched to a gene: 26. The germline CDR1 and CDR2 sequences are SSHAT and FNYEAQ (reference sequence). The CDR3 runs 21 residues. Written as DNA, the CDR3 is TGTGCCAGCAGCTTAGTTTTTTTCTTCGGTCGACTGGAAACTAGCGGGACCGCGCAGTATTTT. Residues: CASSLVFFFGRLETSGTAQYF. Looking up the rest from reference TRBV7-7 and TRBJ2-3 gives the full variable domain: GAGVSQSPRYKVTKRGQDVTLRCDPISSHATLYWYQQALGQGPEFLTYFNYEAQPDKSGLPSDRFSAERPEGSISTLTIQRTEQRDSAMYRCASSLVFFFGRLETSGTAQYFGPGTRLTVL.

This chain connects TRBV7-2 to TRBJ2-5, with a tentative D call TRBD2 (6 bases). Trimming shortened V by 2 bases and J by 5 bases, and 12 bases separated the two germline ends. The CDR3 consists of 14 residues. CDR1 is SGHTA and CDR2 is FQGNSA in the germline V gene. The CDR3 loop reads CASSLRRDGETQYF. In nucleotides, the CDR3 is TGTGCCAGCAGCTTAAGGCGGGACGGGGAGACCCAGTACTTC.